The 21 T cell receptor beta chains presented below share a single source sample, sequenced in a study of cytomegalovirus exposure and HLA in healthy donors. Primers: 60 Vbeta forward and 13 Jbeta reverse. Some clones are missing from TCRdb's copy, which holds only in-frame ones; the method was immunoSEQ multiplex PCR. The profile shows 200,000 or so clones, approximately 81% of them singletons. The sample comprised PBMCs. The source of these receptors is a boy aged 5 to 17 in good health and CMV-seronegative.

V gene TRBV2 combines with J gene TRBJ2-6, with TRBD1 matching over 8 bases. This CDR3 contains 18 residues. Germline V gene sequence: CDR1 SNHLY, CDR2 FYNNEI. The V gene end was trimmed by 7 bases and the J gene end by 2 bases; junction bases not matched to a gene: 13. CDR3 sequence (DNA): TGTGCCAGCATAGTCGGTGGACAGGGAATCCCTGGGGCCAACGTCCTGACTTTC. Amino acids: CASIVGGQGIPGANVLTF.

This chain connects TRBV7-8 to TRBJ1-2; 8 positions match TRBD1. Germline lookup yields CDR1 SGHVS and CDR2 FQNEAQ. This CDR3 region has 14 residues. V lost 5 bases and J lost 3; bases outside the gene matches: 5. This CDR3 reads CASSPTTGDYGYTF. As DNA, the CDR3 is TGTGCCAGCAGCCCAACGACAGGGGACTATGGCTACACCTTC.

In this sample, this clone turned up once. The chain has TRBV27 and TRBJ1-2; 9 bases map to TRBD1. V dropped 5 bases and J dropped 0; count of bases not matched to a gene: 10. This CDR3 is 17 amino acids long. Germline assignment: CDR1 MNHEY and CDR2 SMNVEV (reference sequence). CDR3 sequence reads: CASSRTPGQGSNYGYTF. In DNA, the CDR3 is TGTGCCAGCAGTCGTACCCCGGGACAGGGCTCTAACTATGGCTACACCTTC.

CDR3 sequence reads: CASGGQTSYEQYF. The CDR3 bases are TGTGCCAGCGGCGGACAGACATCCTACGAGCAGTACTTC. V and J are TRBV27 and TRBJ2-7; a possible D gene is TRBD1 (6 bases). This CDR3 comprises 13 residues. CDR1 is MNHEY, CDR2 SMNVEV, per germline (reference sequence). With 8 bases removed from V and 1 base from J, the gap between germline ends came to 12 bases.

In its sample, this clone was seen once. The chain has TRBV27 and TRBJ2-2, with 7 positions matching TRBD1. There are 16 residues in the CDR3. Germline V CDR1 and CDR2: MNHEY, SMNVEV (reference sequence). With V trimmed by 5 bases and J by 4 bases, 10 bases remained unmatched. The chain's CDR3 is CASSAYRGPSTGELFF. The CDR3 coding sequence is TGTGCCAGCAGTGCCTACAGGGGCCCGAGCACCGGGGAGCTGTTTTTT.

Turning to this clone: This same CDR3 is encoded by further DNA sequences in the sample. The chain has TRBV5-4 and TRBJ1-2, with D perhaps TRBD1 (6 bases). CDR3 size: 13 residues. CDR1 is SGHNT, CDR2 YYREEE, per germline (reference sequence). V lost 4 bases, J lost 5 bases, and 12 bases lay in between. The CDR3 loop reads CASSPTGNYGYTF. The CDR3 DNA reads TGTGCCAGCAGCCCAACAGGGAATTATGGCTACACCTTC.

This clone has just a few counts. The chain has TRBV5-1 and TRBJ1-4; D uncertain. The CDR3 has 13 amino acids. Trimming removed 5 bases at V and 5 bases at J, with 10 bases between. Looked up from germline, CDR1 is SGHRS and CDR2 is YFSETQ. CDR3 nucleotide sequence: TGCGCCAGCAGGGGTCAGACAAATGAAAAACTGTTTTTT. Residues: CASRGQTNEKLFF. The full variable domain, completed using reference TRBV5-1 and TRBJ1-4, is KAGVTQTPRYLIKTRGQQVTLSCSPISGHRSVSWYQQTPGQGLQFLFEYFSETQRNKGNFPGRFSGRQFSNSRSEMNVSTLELGDSALYLCASRGQTNEKLFFGSGTQLSVL.

CDR3 coding DNA: TGCGCCAGCAGCAGAACAGGGAGCTCCTACGAGCAGTACTTC. This translates into CASSRTGSSYEQYF. The rearrangement joins TRBV5-1 to TRBJ2-7; a possible D gene is TRBD1 (6 bases). There are 14 residues in the CDR3. V gave up 4 bases and J gave up 0 bases, with 11 bases separating them. Germline V gene sequence: CDR1 SGHRS, CDR2 YFSETQ.

The CDR3 DNA reads as TGTGCCACCCGACCCAGAGACAGGGTCGCAGATACGCAGTATTTT. This translates into CATRPRDRVADTQYF. This rearrangement joins TRBV10-3 to TRBJ2-3, with 7 bases lining up with TRBD1. This CDR3 region has 15 residues. V dropped 10 bases and J dropped 4; count of bases not matched to a gene: 14. The V gene's germline CDR1 is ENHRY and CDR2 SYGVKD.

The rearrangement links TRBV7-9 to TRBJ2-7, with D possibly being TRBD2 (6 bases). Germline CDR1 reads SEHNR; CDR2 reads FQNEAQ (reference sequence). This CDR3 region has 14 residues. V was cut by 10 bases and J by 3 bases, with 19 bases left in between. CDR3 sequence reads: CATSSPEGLYEQYF. Written as DNA, the CDR3 is TGTGCCACCTCATCTCCGGAGGGACTCTACGAGCAGTACTTC. The full variable domain, in which reference TRBV7-9 and TRBJ2-7 provide the parts outside the CDR3, is DTGVSQNPRHKITKRGQNVTFRCDPISEHNRLYWYRQTLGQGPEFLTYFQNEAQLEKSRLLSDRFSAERPKGSFSTLEIQRTEQGDSAMYLCATSSPEGLYEQYFGPGTRLTVT.

Only one count was recorded for this clone. V usage is TRBV4-1 and J usage is TRBJ2-5; possibly TRBD1 for D (6 bases). Near its end, the DNA agrees better with TRBJ2-7, so the J call may be wrong. CDR3 length: 15 amino acids. Per germline, CDR1 MGHRA and CDR2 YSYEKL. In DNA, the CDR3 is TGCGCCAGCAGCCAAGCGACAGGACGCTCCTACGAGCAGTACTTC. Translating gives CASSQATGRSYEQYF.

This clone was detected once. The chain employs TRBV5-1 and TRBJ1-3; 7 nucleotides match TRBD1. The CDR3 has 16 residues. CDR1 SGHRS and CDR2 YFSETQ come from the germline V gene. V shed 4 bases, J shed 0 bases, and the junction held 7 bases outside the gene matches. This chain's CDR3 is CASSNPGQSSGNTIYF. CDR3 bases: TGCGCCAGCAGCAACCCGGGACAGAGCTCTGGAAACACCATATATTTT.

This clone has only one observation. The chain couples TRBV7-2 to TRBJ1-3; 8 bases line up with TRBD1. CDR3 length equals 16 residues. The V and J ends lost 5 bases and 6 bases, in that order; junction bases with no gene match: 12. Germline-derived CDR1 and CDR2 are SGHTA and FQGNSA. CDR3 nucleotide sequence: TGTGCCAGCAGCGCAGGCAGGGGGCAGGGTCAAAACACCATATATTTT. Translating it yields CASSAGRGQGQNTIYF. The entire variable domain, with the rest obtained from reference TRBV7-2 and TRBJ1-3, is as follows: GAGVSQSPSNKVTEKGKDVELRCDPISGHTALYWYRQSLGQGLEFLIYFQGNSAPDKSGLPSDRFSAERTGGSVSTLTIQRTQQEDSAVYLCASSAGRGQGQNTIYFGEGSWLTVV.

This clone was counted only a few times. The rearrangement joins TRBV4-3 to TRBJ2-7; 7 bases agree with TRBD2. Germline V gene data show CDR1 as LGHNA and CDR2 as YSLEER. The ends lost 4 bases at V and 7 bases at J; junction bases unmatched: 10. This CDR3 has 14 amino acids. The CDR3 DNA sequence: TGCGCCAGCAGCCGGAAGAGTGCCGGGGGGGAGCAGTACTTC. Encoded protein: CASSRKSAGGEQYF.

This rearrangement joins TRBV9 to TRBJ2-2; 8 nucleotides align to TRBD2. V lost 3 bases to trimming and J lost 5 bases; unmatched junction nucleotides: 12. The CDR3 consists of 17 residues. CDR1 and CDR2 from the germline V gene are SGDLS and YYNGEE. The CDR3 DNA is TGTGCCAGCAGCGCCGACCCCACTAGCGGCTATACCGGGGAGCTGTTTTTT. Protein: CASSADPTSGYTGELFF.

The V gene is TRBV5-1, the J gene TRBJ2-7; D possibly corresponds to TRBD2 (5 bases). CDR1 and CDR2 from the germline V gene are SGHRS and YFSETQ. The CDR3 has 16 amino acids. V dropped 0 bases and J dropped 6 bases, with 19 bases sitting between them. The chain's CDR3 is CASSLGASTVPGEQYF. As DNA, the CDR3 is TGCGCCAGCAGCTTGGGGGCTAGCACAGTCCCTGGCGAGCAGTACTTC.

Worth noting for this clone: The junction departs from germline at one end; a sequencing error may be responsible. V and J are TRBV7-9 and TRBJ2-7, with TRBD1 as a possible D gene (5 bases). The CDR3 is 13 amino acids. Per the germline V gene, CDR1 is SEHNR and CDR2 is FQNEAQ (reference sequence). CDR3 sequence reads: CSSSLVAGYEQYF. As DNA, the CDR3 is TGTTCCAGCAGCTTAGTGGCAGGGTACGAGCAGTACTTC.

This sequence joins TRBV28 and TRBJ1-4; 7 bases line up with TRBD1. Germline CDR1 reads MDHEN; CDR2 reads SYDVKM. The CDR3 spans 13 residues. Trimming took 8 bases from V and 6 from J; bases not matched to a gene: 6. The CDR3 nucleotides are TGTGCCAGCCGCCTGAGGGGGCATGAAAAACTGTTTTTT. Encoded protein: CASRLRGHEKLFF.

The chain's CDR3 is CASSLGLSQETQYF. CDR3 sequence (DNA): TGCGCCAGCAGCTTGGGACTTAGCCAAGAGACCCAGTACTTC. The chain recombines TRBV5-1 with TRBJ2-5; D is unclear. The germline V and J ends were trimmed by 0 bases and 1 base, with 7 bases remaining between them. This CDR3 comprises 14 residues. Germline-derived CDR1 and CDR2 are SGHRS and YFSETQ. Looking up the rest from reference TRBV5-1 and TRBJ2-5 gives the full variable domain: KAGVTQTPRYLIKTRGQQVTLSCSPISGHRSVSWYQQTPGQGLQFLFEYFSETQRNKGNFPGRFSGRQFSNSRSEMNVSTLELGDSALYLCASSLGLSQETQYFGPGTRLLVL.

The V gene is TRBV5-6, the J gene TRBJ1-5; D unclear. CDR1 SGHDT and CDR2 YYEEEE come from the germline V gene. This CDR3 region has 13 residues. V was pared by 2 bases and J by 9 bases, with 12 bases between. The CDR3 nucleotides are TGTGCCAGCAGCTTTCAATCATTTTCGCCCCAGCATTTT. It specifies CASSFQSFSPQHF.

This clone was counted a single time. V usage is TRBV25-1 and J usage is TRBJ2-2; TRBD1 agrees at 8 bases. Germline V gene sequence: CDR1 MGHDK, CDR2 SYGVNS. Unmatched junction bases numbered 5, after V lost 7 bases and J lost 4 bases. This CDR3 is built from 14 residues. CDR3 in amino acids: CASTSGGLTGELFF. Written as DNA, the CDR3 is TGTGCCAGCACCTCAGGGGGCCTCACCGGGGAGCTGTTTTTT.